This entry describes one T cell receptor (beta chain). Its target antigen remains unknown. Nothing much larger sits one base from this clone, and base qualities are not available. The data stem from a study of blood T cell repertoires in COVID-19 (dated by TCRdb to the early 2020s). Background on the whole study: The collaborator samples originated in the United States, Italy and Spain and spanned the acute and convalescent phases of COVID-19. The prospective study material was composed of cDNA or gDNA derived from T cells, B-cell-depleted T cells, or PBMCs. Subjects who had been exposed to COVID-19, were actively infected with it, or had recovered from it provided the deeply sampled blood TCRbeta repertoires that made up the dataset. The repertoires were released in a freely available public database intended as a resource for research on the immune response to SARS-CoV-2. The samples were drawn from two sources: the first 160 participants of the ongoing ImmuneRACE study, and some 1,300 subjects contributed by 6 global collaborators. The sample metadata nearly always contained a de-identified subject ID, COVID-19 status, age in years and sex. Where available, HLA class I and class II types were taken from metadata supplied by the sample provider and were not determined by assay-based typing.

Broad study findings and their caveats: The quantity of clinical and demographic metadata differed by source and by participant and was supplied without curation.

There are 12 amino acids in the CDR3, from cysteine to phenylalanine inclusive. CDR3 DNA only is kept here, 36 bases in frame from base 1. The germline V gene (reference sequence) yields SEHNR for CDR1 and FQNEAQ for CDR2. Between the V and J ends, shortened by 3 bases and 6 bases respectively, the junction contains 9 bases. The immunoSEQ Assay, a bias-controlled multiplex PCR, was used to amplify TCRbeta CDR3 regions from genomic DNA. The study's processing was this. The number of nucleated cells in each sample was estimated from the amplification of reference gene primers within the assay. To quantify the absolute abundance of each unique TCRbeta CDR3 rearrangement, sequence reads were collapsed and filtered. For each sample, productive Simpson clonality was calculated by taking the square root of Simpson's diversity index across productive rearrangements. TCRdb took over this immuneACCESS table, retaining in-frame rearrangements with V and J assigned. Such tables are incomplete; in checked studies, under half of the missing clones stem from an unresolved V gene, and the remainder is unexplained. V, J and clone size derive from that table, while D and trimming were established from the DNA sequence. The sample includes 200,000 to 250,000 clones, with approximately 86% observed a single time. The ten largest clones take up 3.5% to 4% of the sample.

Whole blood was collected in K2EDTA tubes by collaborating institutions according to the institutions' own protocols. For TCRbeta analysis, collaborator samples were shipped as frozen whole blood, as isolated PBMCs, or as DNA extracted from either sample type. The TCR originated in a woman at least 80 years old with acute or convalescent COVID-19. Sequencing was performed on peripheral blood. The V gene is TRBV7-9 and the J gene is TRBJ2-7; a weak D assignment points to TRBD1 (5 bases agree). The DNA sequence is given as TGTGCCAGCAGCTTCAGGGCAGGCGAGCAGTACTTC. This is translated as CASSFRAGEQYF. The entire variable domain, with the stretches around the CDR3 drawn from the reference TRBV7-9 and TRBJ2-7 proteins, is DTGVSQNPRHKITKRGQNVTFRCDPISEHNRLYWYRQTLGQGPEFLTYFQNEAQLEKSRLLSDRFSAERPKGSFSTLEIQRTEQGDSAMYLCASSFRAGEQYFGPGTRLTVT.